This T cell receptor (beta chain) was captured in a study of T cells after yellow fever vaccination. UMIs and a universal primer site were added when TCR cDNA was made by 5'RACE template switching. TCRdb re-derived calls from the 5' RACE reads in MiXCR, one entry per CDR3 protein. The data show some 350,000 distinct CDR3 sequences, 8.7% seen once. Only a few counts were recorded for this clonotype. Its antigen is unidentified. Broader study findings: Clonotype sharing between CD4 and CD8 compartments was small. Post-booster repertoires again held most primary-vaccination clones (96% CD4, roughly 88% CD8).

Trimming left V 8 bases short and J 6 bases short, with 30 bases between. This CDR3 comprises 18 residues. Germline V gene sequence: CDR1 MNHEY, CDR2 SVGEGT. Sequenced here: PBMCs, sampled on the day of the first yellow fever vaccination. V gene TRBV6-2 or TRBV6-3 combines with J gene TRBJ2-3; D is perhaps TRBD1 or TRBD2 (6 bases each). This sequence originates from a man younger than 35 who received the YFV17D yellow fever vaccine. The CDR3 here is CASGGRRRDNGGRDTQYF. In nucleotides, the CDR3 is TGTGCCAGCGGAGGGAGACGACGAGACAACGGGGGCCGGGATACGCAGTATTTT.